This T cell receptor (beta chain) was recorded in a study of shared clonotypes between healthy human individuals. The investigators split CD4+ cells into a CD45RA+ naive subset and a CD45RA-negative memory subset. Regarding this clone: What it binds is not known.

For every subset, genomic DNA was evenly distributed across several immunoSEQ plates. TCRdb's table, derived via immunoSEQ multiplex PCR, lists solely in-frame clones and lacks some. The sample yields 2 million to 2.5 million clones, approximately 94% seen once. General study points: Shared clonotypes across all four donors exceeded non-shared ones in generation probability.

Per the germline V gene, CDR1 is SGHRS and CDR2 is YFSETQ. Trimming took off 3 bases at V and 8 bases at J, with 18 bases between the two ends. The CDR3 is 15 amino acids. Sequenced sample: naive CD4+ T cells sorted from blood. Subset here: CD45RA+ positively selected. The chain couples TRBV5-1 to TRBJ1-3, with a weak D call TRBD1 (6 bases). This sequence was found in a man between 18 and 29 years old in good health. The DNA for the CDR3 is TGCGCCAGCAGCTCGTCTACAGGGTCGGCAGACACCATATATTTT. Encoded protein: CASSSSTGSADTIYF. The whole variable domain, remainder taken from reference TRBV5-1 and TRBJ1-3, is KAGVTQTPRYLIKTRGQQVTLSCSPISGHRSVSWYQQTPGQGLQFLFEYFSETQRNKGNFPGRFSGRQFSNSRSEMNVSTLELGDSALYLCASSSSTGSADTIYFGEGSWLTVV.